This T cell receptor (beta chain) was sequenced in a study of blood T cell repertoires in COVID-19. Study context: The United States, Italy and Spain were the sources of the acute and convalescent COVID-19 samples. T cells, B-cell-depleted T cells, or PBMCs supplied cDNA or gDNA.

The CDR3 covers 16 residues. The germline V gene has CDR1 SGHAT and CDR2 FQNNGV. The trim removed 2 bases at V and 0 bases at J, leaving 6 bases unmatched. Authors' analysis steps: Estimates of nucleated cell counts were drawn from the amplification of reference gene primers. Assay: immunoSEQ multiplex PCR; the TCRdb copy retains only in-frame clones and omits some. V, J and clone size reflect that table, while D and trimming were determined from the DNA. The sample lists more than 65,000 clones, around nine tenths seen once, with 7% to 9% in the top ten. This chain connects TRBV11-2 to TRBJ1-1; 7 nucleotides align to TRBD1. The sequenced sample was peripheral blood. The sequence came from a human donor in a cohort sampled during active COVID-19. The DNA for the CDR3 is TGTGCCAGCAGCTTATACAAGGGGGCTGTGAACACTGAAGCTTTCTTT. Its protein is CASSLYKGAVNTEAFF. Using reference TRBV11-2 and TRBJ1-1 for the parts outside the CDR3, the full variable domain is EAGVAQSPRYKIIEKRQSVAFWCNPISGHATLYWYQQILGQGPKLLIQFQNNGVVDDSQLPKDRFSAERLKGVDSTLKIQPAKLEDSAVYLCASSLYKGAVNTEAFFGQGTRLTVV.